The clone carrying this TCR beta chain has only a few counts. Its antigen is not known. The data derive from a study of T-cell memory formation after mild COVID-19. Study-wide points: Contracting clones localized mainly to CM and EM when CD4+ and mainly to EMRA when CD8+.

It was 5'RACE with constant-segment primers that produced the TCR alpha and TCR beta cDNA libraries, which carried sample barcodes and UMIs. Using its own MiXCR run on the 5' RACE reads, TCRdb lists one record per CDR3 protein. In the table there are more than 35,000 distinct CDR3 sequences, 7.5% to 10% of which are singletons. V was clipped by 4 bases and J by 2 bases; unmatched bases: 7. Germline values: CDR1 SGHDN, CDR2 FVKESK. The CDR3 runs 16 residues. The sample was PBMCs or a T cell subset sorted from them (not recorded which). The source of this sequence is an adult woman who had mild COVID-19 (a few samples of this study predate the infection). Cell type and time point are not known. The gene calls are TRBV14 and TRBJ1-3; TRBD1 matches 8 bases. CDR3 nucleotides: TGTGCCAGCAGCCTATGGACAGGGCGGGCTGGAAACACCATATATTTT. Translated: CASSLWTGRAGNTIYF.